These 2 T cell receptor beta chains came from one sample sequenced in a study of cytomegalovirus exposure and HLA in healthy donors. A multiplex PCR was run with 60 Vbeta primers and 13 Jbeta primers. This table comes from immunoSEQ multiplex PCR, and its TCRdb copy is limited to in-frame clones, with some not included. The table includes around 86,000 clones, over 60% detected once. Source material: PBMCs. All receptors come from a female donor in good health and CMV-seronegative.

The CDR3 here is CASSTRGGAGETQYF. The CDR3 nucleotides read TGTGCCAGCAGTACCCGCGGGGGGGCTGGGGAGACCCAGTACTTC. V is TRBV6-5 and J is TRBJ2-5; 9 bases match TRBD2. This CDR3 contains 15 residues. Trimming removed 5 bases from V and 5 bases from J; junction bases left unmatched: 9. Germline V CDR1 and CDR2: MNHEY, SVGAGI.

The rearrangement links TRBV7-8 to TRBJ2-7, with D possibly being TRBD2 (6 bases). Germline CDR1 and CDR2: SGHVS and FQNEAQ. The CDR3 covers 12 residues. Trimming took off 7 bases at V and 5 bases at J, with 12 bases between the two ends. The CDR3 DNA is TGTGCCAGCACCTTGCGGGGACACGAGCAGTACTTC. This encodes CASTLRGHEQYF.